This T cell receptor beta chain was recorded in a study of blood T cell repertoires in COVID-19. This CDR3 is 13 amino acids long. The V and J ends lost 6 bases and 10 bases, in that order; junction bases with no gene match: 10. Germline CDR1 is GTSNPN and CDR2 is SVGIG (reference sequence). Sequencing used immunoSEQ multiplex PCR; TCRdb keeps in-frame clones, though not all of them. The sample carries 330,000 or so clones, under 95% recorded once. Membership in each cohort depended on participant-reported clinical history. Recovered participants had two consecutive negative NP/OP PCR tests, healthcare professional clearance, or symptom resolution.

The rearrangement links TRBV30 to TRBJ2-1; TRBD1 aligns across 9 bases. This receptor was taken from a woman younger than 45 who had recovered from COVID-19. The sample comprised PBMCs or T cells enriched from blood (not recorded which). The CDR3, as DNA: TGTGCCTGCACAAAAGACAGGGGGGGGGAGCAGTTCTTC. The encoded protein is CACTKDRGGEQFF.